The 11 T cell receptor beta chains in this list originate from one sample, sequenced in a study of shared clonotypes between healthy human individuals (dated by TCRdb to 2018 to 2020). The library relied on the immunoSEQ multiplex PCR assay. This is the immuneACCESS table as TCRdb keeps it, with only in-frame sequences that have V and J called. A part of the clones is gone; compared with another copy, unresolved V genes explain less than half, and the rest is unexplained. In this sample the table shows about 460,000 clones, more than 70% of which occur a single time. The ten largest make up around 11% of the sample. The material sequenced was PBMCs. The receptors derive from a woman between 40 and 50 years old in good health. Some clones in this sample may be carry-over from other donors' samples.

To note about this clone: It is likely a read error: a sequence one base away is far more abundant. The rearrangement uses TRBV5-8 and TRBJ2-7; no firm D call. There are 11 residues in the CDR3. Trimming pared 0 bases from V and 2 bases from J, leaving 0 bases between. In germline, CDR1 is SGHTS, CDR2 YDEGEE. In DNA, the CDR3 is TGTGCCAGCAGCTTGGCCTACGAGCAGTACTTC. Its translation: CASSLAYEQYF.

This clone showed up just a few times. V and J are TRBV7-9 and TRBJ1-2; D ambiguous. V dropped 1 base and J dropped 7 bases, with 7 bases sitting between them. Germline V lookup: CDR1 SEHNR, CDR2 FQNEAQ (reference sequence). The CDR3 has 12 residues. CDR3 in amino acids: CASSLVRSGYTF. The CDR3 bases are TGTGCCAGCAGCTTAGTTAGGTCTGGCTACACCTTC.

This clone was counted only a few times. The chain carries TRBV9 and TRBJ1-1; no clear D gene. The CDR3 is 13 residues long. The V end was cut by 0 bases, the J end by 8 bases, with 11 bases between. Germline CDR1 SGDLS, CDR2 YYNGEE. The CDR3 nucleotides read TGTGCCAGCAGCGTAGAAGGACTGGGAGAAGCTTTCTTT. The encoded protein is CASSVEGLGEAFF. Using reference TRBV9 and TRBJ1-1 for the parts outside the CDR3, the full variable domain is DSGVTQTPKHLITATGQRVTLRCSPRSGDLSVYWYQQSLDQGLQFLIQYYNGEERAKGNILERFSAQQFPDLHSELNLSSLELGDSALYFCASSVEGLGEAFFGQGTRLTVV.

About this clone: Other DNA sequences in the same sample also yield this CDR3. V and J are TRBV7-9 and TRBJ1-1, with D perhaps TRBD1 (6 bases). Per germline, CDR1 SEHNR and CDR2 FQNEAQ (reference sequence). V lost 5 bases and J lost 0, with 10 bases in between. The CDR3 spans 14 residues. CDR3 DNA sequence: TGTGCCAGCAGCCCAGACAGGATGAACACTGAAGCTTTCTTT. Amino acid sequence: CASSPDRMNTEAFF.

This clone was seen just once. This likely reflects a read error, since a far larger clone is one base away. The V and J genes are TRBV2 and TRBJ1-5; the match to TRBD1 covers 7 bases. Germline V CDR1 and CDR2: SNHLY, FYNNEI. The CDR3 sequence is 13 residues long. CDR3: CASREGAGRPQHF. The CDR3 coding sequence is TGTGCCAGCCGTGAGGGGGCCGGGCGGCCCCAGCATTTT.

This chain connects TRBV5-1 to TRBJ2-1, with 12 bases fitting TRBD2. The junction had 6 bases not matched to a gene; V was cut back by 0 bases and J by 5 bases. The V gene's germline CDR1 is SGHRS and CDR2 YFSETQ. This CDR3 comprises 17 residues. This CDR3 is CASSLETSGSLNNEQFF. The CDR3 nucleotides read TGCGCCAGCAGCTTGGAGACTAGCGGGAGCTTGAACAATGAGCAGTTCTTC.

Comments on this clone: This same CDR3 is encoded by further DNA sequences in the sample. The V and J genes are TRBV27 and TRBJ2-2; maybe TRBD2 (5 bases). The V end was cut by 3 bases, the J end by 5 bases, with 7 bases between. This CDR3 is built from 13 residues. Germline values: CDR1 MNHEY, CDR2 SMNVEV (reference sequence). CDR3 bases: TGTGCCAGCAGTTTGACGGGAACCGGGGAGCTGTTTTTT. Residues: CASSLTGTGELFF.

V gene TRBV5-5 combines with J gene TRBJ1-4; no firm D call. The CDR3 sequence is 15 residues long. Trimming cost V 7 bases and J 4 bases, with 17 bases left between them. Germline V gene sequence: CDR1 SGHKS, CDR2 YYEKEE (reference sequence). CDR3 residues: CASRRTDWDNEKLFF. CDR3 sequence (DNA): TGTGCCAGCCGCCGAACGGACTGGGATAATGAAAAACTGTTTTTT.

This clone has just a few counts. This chain uses TRBV7-6 with TRBJ2-7; 8 bases are a match to TRBD1. Germline V gene sequence: CDR1 SGHVS, CDR2 FNYEAQ. V shed 5 bases, J shed 0 bases, and the junction held 3 bases outside the gene matches. This CDR3 is 14 amino acids long. Here the CDR3 reads CASSRQGSSYEQYF. DNA for the CDR3: TGTGCCAGCAGCCGACAGGGGAGCTCCTACGAGCAGTACTTC.

The rearrangement joins TRBV28 to TRBJ1-4; 8 nucleotides line up with TRBD1. Germline values: CDR1 MDHEN, CDR2 SYDVKM. The CDR3 is made up of 15 amino acids. V lost 5 bases to trimming and J lost 4 bases; unmatched junction nucleotides: 6. The CDR3 nucleotides read TGTGCCAGCAGTCCAGGGGGCGCGGGTAATGAAAAACTGTTTTTT. Protein product: CASSPGGAGNEKLFF.

This clone has only a few counts. This chain uses TRBV29-1 with TRBJ1-1; no clear D. Trimming shortened V by 3 bases and J by 1 base, and 9 bases separated the two germline ends. This CDR3 is 13 amino acids long. Germline CDR1 reads SQVTM; CDR2 reads ANQGSEA. CDR3 in DNA: TGCAGCGTTGAGGGGTTCGGGAACACTGAAGCTTTCTTT. Residues: CSVEGFGNTEAFF.